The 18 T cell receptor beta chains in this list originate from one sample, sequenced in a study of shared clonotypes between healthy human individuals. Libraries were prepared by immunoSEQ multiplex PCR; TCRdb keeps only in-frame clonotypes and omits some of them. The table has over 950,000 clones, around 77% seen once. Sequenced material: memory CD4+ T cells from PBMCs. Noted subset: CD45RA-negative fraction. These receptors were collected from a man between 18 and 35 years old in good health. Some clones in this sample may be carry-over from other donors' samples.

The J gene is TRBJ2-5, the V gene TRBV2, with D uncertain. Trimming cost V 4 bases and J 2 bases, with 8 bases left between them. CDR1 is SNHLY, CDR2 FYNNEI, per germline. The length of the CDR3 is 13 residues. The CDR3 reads CASSVEVQETQYF. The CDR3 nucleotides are TGTGCCAGCAGTGTTGAGGTACAAGAGACCCAGTACTTC.

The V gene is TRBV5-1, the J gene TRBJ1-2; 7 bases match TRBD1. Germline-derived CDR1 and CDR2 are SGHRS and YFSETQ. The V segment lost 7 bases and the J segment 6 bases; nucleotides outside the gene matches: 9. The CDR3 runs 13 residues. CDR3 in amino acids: CASAGGGGDGYTF. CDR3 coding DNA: TGCGCCAGCGCAGGAGGGGGCGGAGATGGCTACACCTTC.

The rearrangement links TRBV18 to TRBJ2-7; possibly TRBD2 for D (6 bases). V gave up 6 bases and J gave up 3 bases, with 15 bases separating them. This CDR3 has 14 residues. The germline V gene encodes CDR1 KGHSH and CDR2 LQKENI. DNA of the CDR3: TGTGCCAGCTCGCGAAGTGCAGCGGGCTACGAGCAGTACTTC. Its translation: CASSRSAAGYEQYF.

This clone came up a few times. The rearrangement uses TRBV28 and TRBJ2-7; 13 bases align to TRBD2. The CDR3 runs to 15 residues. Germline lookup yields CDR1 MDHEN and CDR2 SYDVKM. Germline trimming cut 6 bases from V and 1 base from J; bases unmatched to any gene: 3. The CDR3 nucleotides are TGTGCCAGCAGAAAACTAGCGGGAGGGTCCTACGAGCAGTACTTC. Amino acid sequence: CASRKLAGGSYEQYF.

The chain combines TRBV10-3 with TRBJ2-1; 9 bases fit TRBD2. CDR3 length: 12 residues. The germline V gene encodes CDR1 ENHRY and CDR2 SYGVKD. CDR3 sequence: CASGRSYNEQFF. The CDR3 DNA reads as TGTGCGAGCGGGAGGTCCTACAATGAGCAGTTCTTC.

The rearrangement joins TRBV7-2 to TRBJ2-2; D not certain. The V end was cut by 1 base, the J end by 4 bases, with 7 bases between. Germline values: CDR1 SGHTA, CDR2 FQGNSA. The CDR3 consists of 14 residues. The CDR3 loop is CASSLGASTGELFF. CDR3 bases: TGTGCCAGCAGCTTAGGCGCATCCACCGGGGAGCTGTTTTTT.

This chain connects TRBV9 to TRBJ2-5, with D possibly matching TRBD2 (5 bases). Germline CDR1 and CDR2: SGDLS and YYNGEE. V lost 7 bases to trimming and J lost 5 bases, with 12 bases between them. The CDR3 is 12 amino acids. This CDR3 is CASGRGMETQYF. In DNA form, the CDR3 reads TGTGCCAGCGGACGGGGTATGGAGACCCAGTACTTC.

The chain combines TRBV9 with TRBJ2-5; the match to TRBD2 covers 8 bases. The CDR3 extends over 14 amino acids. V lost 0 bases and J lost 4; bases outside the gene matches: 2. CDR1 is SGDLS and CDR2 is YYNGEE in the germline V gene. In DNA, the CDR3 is TGTGCCAGCAGCGTAGGCGGGAGGCCAGAGACCCAGTACTTC. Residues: CASSVGGRPETQYF.

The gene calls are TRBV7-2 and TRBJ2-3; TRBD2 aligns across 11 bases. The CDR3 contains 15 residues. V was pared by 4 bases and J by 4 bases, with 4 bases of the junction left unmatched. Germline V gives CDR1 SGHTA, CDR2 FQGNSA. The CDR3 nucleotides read TGTGCCAGCAGCTATAGCGGGAGGGCCGCAGATACGCAGTATTTT. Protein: CASSYSGRAADTQYF.

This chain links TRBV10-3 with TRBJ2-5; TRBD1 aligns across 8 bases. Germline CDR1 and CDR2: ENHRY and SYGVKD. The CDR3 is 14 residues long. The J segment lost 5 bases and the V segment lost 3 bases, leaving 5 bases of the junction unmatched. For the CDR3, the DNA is TGTGCCATCAGTGAAGGACAGGGATGGGAGACCCAGTACTTC. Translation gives CAISEGQGWETQYF.

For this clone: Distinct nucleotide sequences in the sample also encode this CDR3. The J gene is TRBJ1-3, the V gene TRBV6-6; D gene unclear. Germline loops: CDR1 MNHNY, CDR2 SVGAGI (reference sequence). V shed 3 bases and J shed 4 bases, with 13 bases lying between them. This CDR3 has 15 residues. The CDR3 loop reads CASSYDGGPGNTIYF. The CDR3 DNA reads TGTGCCAGCAGTTATGACGGAGGCCCCGGAAACACCATATATTTT.

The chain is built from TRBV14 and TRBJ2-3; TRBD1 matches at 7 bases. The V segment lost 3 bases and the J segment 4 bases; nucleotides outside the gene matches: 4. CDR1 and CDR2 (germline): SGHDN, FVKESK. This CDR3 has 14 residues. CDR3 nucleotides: TGTGCCAGCAGCCAGAACAGGGGCGCAGATACGCAGTATTTT. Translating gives CASSQNRGADTQYF.

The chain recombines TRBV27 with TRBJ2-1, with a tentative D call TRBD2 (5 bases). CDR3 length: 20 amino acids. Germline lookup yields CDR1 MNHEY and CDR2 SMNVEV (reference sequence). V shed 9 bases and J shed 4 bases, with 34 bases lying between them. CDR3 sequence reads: CASLFLTNPQLLTIYNEQFF. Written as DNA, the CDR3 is TGTGCCAGTTTATTCCTGACTAATCCCCAACTCCTTACCATATACAATGAGCAGTTCTTC.

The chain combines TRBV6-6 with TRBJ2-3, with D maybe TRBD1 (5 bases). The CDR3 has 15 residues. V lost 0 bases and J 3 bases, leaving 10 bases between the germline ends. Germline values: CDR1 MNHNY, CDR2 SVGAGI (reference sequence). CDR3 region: CASSYSTPGTDTQYF. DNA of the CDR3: TGTGCCAGCAGTTACTCGACACCAGGGACAGATACGCAGTATTTT.

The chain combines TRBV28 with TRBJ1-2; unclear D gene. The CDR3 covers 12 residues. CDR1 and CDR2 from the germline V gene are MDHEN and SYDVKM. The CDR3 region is CAAEGLNYGYTF. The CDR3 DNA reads TGTGCAGCAGAGGGCCTTAACTATGGCTACACCTTC.

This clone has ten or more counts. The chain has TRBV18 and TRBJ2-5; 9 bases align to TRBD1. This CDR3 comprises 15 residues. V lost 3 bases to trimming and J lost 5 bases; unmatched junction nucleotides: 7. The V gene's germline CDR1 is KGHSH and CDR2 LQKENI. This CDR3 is CASSPREGQGETQYF. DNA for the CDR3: TGTGCCAGCTCACCGAGGGAAGGACAGGGGGAGACCCAGTACTTC.

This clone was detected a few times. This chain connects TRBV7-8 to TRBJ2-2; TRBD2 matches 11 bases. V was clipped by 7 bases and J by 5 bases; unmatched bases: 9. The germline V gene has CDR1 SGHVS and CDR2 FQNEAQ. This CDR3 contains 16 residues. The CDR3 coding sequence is TGTGCCAGCACCCAGGGGCTAGCGGGAGGTACCGGGGAGCTGTTTTTT. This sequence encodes CASTQGLAGGTGELFF.

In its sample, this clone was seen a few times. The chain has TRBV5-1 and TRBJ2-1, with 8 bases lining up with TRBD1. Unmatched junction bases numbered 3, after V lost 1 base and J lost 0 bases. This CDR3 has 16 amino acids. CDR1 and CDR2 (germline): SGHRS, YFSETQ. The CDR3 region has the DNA TGCGCCAGCAGCTTGCAGGGGGCTAGCTCCTACAATGAGCAGTTCTTC. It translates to CASSLQGASSYNEQFF.